The TCR beta chain described here comes from a study of sequential checkpoint blockade in melanoma. Study-wide context: TCRβ was sequenced from DNA of 90 to 95 pretreatment tumors. Study-wide results and caveats: Tumor T-cell fraction and clonality correlated with PD-L1 and CD8+ counts. Patients with week-13 increases in T-cell fraction and clonality benefited about 30 times more often.

To note about this clone: The antigen remains unidentified.

The repertoire was sequenced with immunoSEQ multiplex PCR; TCRdb's copy has only in-frame clones and lacks some. The repertoire has approximately 1,600 clones, roughly 23% of them found once; the top ten carry 7.5% to 9%. Trimming took 5 bases from V and 1 from J, leaving 22 bases between them. Germline assignment: CDR1 MNHGY and CDR2 SAAAGT. The CDR3 runs to 18 residues. Specified treatment: randomized to nivolumab then ipilimumab (arm A) or the reverse (arm B). Patients had received no earlier DNA-damaging chemotherapy. This TCR was recovered from a human donor with melanoma. The sequencing here drew on tumor tissue (inferred from file names), taken from a patient given nivolumab and ipilimumab in sequence. This chain links TRBV6-8 with TRBJ2-3; the D gene is possibly TRBD1 (5 bases). CDR3 DNA sequence: TGTGCCAGCAGTCCGCTCTTCCTGGGGCCGATTCGCACAGATACGCAGTATTTT. This sequence encodes CASSPLFLGPIRTDTQYF.